This T cell receptor beta chain came from a study of cytomegalovirus exposure and HLA in healthy donors. Study-level background: The same platform used for the roughly 610 first-cohort repertoires was also used for the 100 to 150 validation repertoires, as a later analysis reported.

Clones were sequenced by immunoSEQ multiplex PCR, and TCRdb holds only the in-frame ones, with some missing. Here the sample spans about 180,000 clones, about 83% being singletons. Regarding the study as a whole: The tendency of first-cohort TCR clusters to co-occur in the roughly 120 validation repertoires was identified by a subsequent analysis.

This CDR3 is built from 14 residues. The germline CDR1 and CDR2 sequences are SQVTM and ANQGSEA. The V segment lost 7 bases and the J segment 2 bases; nucleotides outside the gene matches: 9. With regard to this clone: What it recognizes is unknown.

Sequencing was performed on PBMCs. The origin of this receptor is a woman in her 30s in good health and CMV-seronegative. The V and J genes are TRBV29-1 and TRBJ2-3, with 7 bases that match TRBD1. CDR3 coding DNA: TGCAGCGCTCGACAGGGTCCAACCACAGATACGCAGTATTTT. As protein: CSARQGPTTDTQYF.